Listed here are 20 T cell receptor beta chains from one sample, sequenced in a study of T cell repertoires in cytomegalovirus infection. No antigen has been assigned to these receptors. MiXCR was run by TCRdb on the reads, yielding one entry per CDR3 protein. The sample yields about 85,000 distinct CDR3 sequences, around half seen once. The sample here was CD8+ T cells from cultured PBMCs, taken from culture after CMV antigen stimulation. The source of these receptors is a human donor in good health (CMV status not recorded). Some clones in this sample may be carry-over from other donors' samples.

This clonotype was counted between two and nine times. The rearrangement links TRBV12-3 or TRBV12-4 to TRBJ1-6; the D gene is possibly TRBD1 (5 bases). Trimming removed 4 bases at V and 13 bases at J, with 20 bases between. The CDR3 consists of 15 residues. The CDR3 loop is CASSSKTYRLSPLHF. The CDR3 DNA follows: TGTGCCAGCAGTTCTAAGACGTACAGGCTTTCCCCCCTCCACTTT.

This sequence joins TRBV28 and TRBJ2-5; 9 bases align to TRBD1. V shed 5 bases, J shed 5 bases, and the junction held 12 bases outside the gene matches. Germline-derived CDR1 and CDR2 are MDHEN and SYDVKM. This CDR3 is built from 16 residues. The CDR3 nucleotides are TGTGCCAGCAGTCAGATCCGGGACAGGGTAGGGGAGACCCAGTACTTC. Translating gives CASSQIRDRVGETQYF.

This chain connects TRBV27 to TRBJ1-1; the D is unclear. V lost 8 bases and J 1 base, leaving 11 bases between the germline ends. Germline CDR1 reads MNHEY; CDR2 reads SMNVEV (reference sequence). The CDR3 runs to 13 residues. DNA of the CDR3: TGTGCCAGCGGACGGGGAAGGAACACTGAAGCTTTCTTT. It is translated as CASGRGRNTEAFF.

In DNA form, the CDR3 reads TGTGCCAGCAGGGGACAGGGGACATATAGCAATCAGCCCCAGCATTTT. Protein product: CASRGQGTYSNQPQHF. The genes are TRBV6-1 and TRBJ1-5; 10 bases map to TRBD1. CDR3 length: 16 residues. Germline V gene lookup returns CDR1 MNHNS and CDR2 SASEGT. V gave up 6 bases and J gave up 0 bases; unmatched junction bases: 5.

This clonotype turned up a few times. The V gene is TRBV6-1, the J gene TRBJ1-4, with D maybe TRBD1 (5 bases). Germline values: CDR1 MNHNS, CDR2 SASEGT. V was cut by 4 bases and J by 3 bases, with 6 bases left in between. The CDR3 extends over 13 amino acids. The CDR3 here is CASSVGPNEKLFF. DNA of the CDR3: TGTGCCAGCAGTGTGGGGCCTAATGAAAAACTGTTTTTT.

This clonotype showed up just a few times. This rearrangement joins TRBV19 to TRBJ2-1; 10 bases fit TRBD2. The ends lost 4 bases at V and 8 bases at J; junction bases unmatched: 14. Per germline, CDR1 LNHDA and CDR2 SQIVND (reference sequence). This CDR3 is 17 amino acids long. This CDR3 reads CASSTSGLAPLGDEQFF. The CDR3 bases are TGTGCCAGTAGTACCTCGGGACTAGCGCCCCTCGGGGATGAGCAGTTCTTC.

There are a few counts of this clonotype. V gene TRBV12-3 or TRBV12-4 combines with J gene TRBJ2-1; TRBD2 agrees at 15 bases. CDR3 length: 20 amino acids. Unmatched junction bases numbered 18, after V lost 6 bases and J lost 6 bases. Here the CDR3 reads CASSGGWDGLAGGPFNEQFF. For the CDR3, the DNA is TGTGCCAGCAGCGGGGGGTGGGACGGACTAGCGGGAGGGCCTTTCAATGAGCAGTTCTTC.

The chain couples TRBV28 to TRBJ1-2; TRBD1 aligns across 10 bases. Germline-derived CDR1 and CDR2 are MDHEN and SYDVKM. The junction had 6 bases not matched to a gene; V was cut back by 7 bases and J by 4 bases. This CDR3 has 14 residues. CDR3 nucleotide sequence: TGTGCCAGCATGGGGACAGGGGACCCCTATGGCTACACCTTC. Translating it yields CASMGTGDPYGYTF.

The chain has TRBV28 and TRBJ2-3, with D unresolved. This CDR3 is 15 amino acids long. V was clipped by 4 bases and J by 4 bases, with 15 bases between them. Germline CDR1 reads MDHEN; CDR2 reads SYDVKM. The CDR3 region has the DNA TGTGCCAGCAGTTCCCCAGGAATAGGGTCAGATACGCAGTATTTT. Protein product: CASSSPGIGSDTQYF.

The rearrangement links TRBV6-5 to TRBJ1-2; D may be TRBD1 (6 bases). The CDR3 has 17 residues. Per the germline V gene, CDR1 is MNHEY and CDR2 is SVGAGI. The V gene lost 7 bases and the J gene lost 7 bases, with 28 bases spanning the gap. The CDR3 loop is CASNPRGYSLKGGGYTF. CDR3 coding DNA: TGTGCCAGCAACCCTAGGGGCTACTCCCTCAAAGGGGGTGGCTACACCTTC.

This chain links TRBV7-8 with TRBJ1-1, with TRBD1 matching 7 bases. The CDR3 extends over 15 amino acids. The junction had 4 bases not matched to a gene; V was cut back by 3 bases and J by 0 bases. In germline, CDR1 is SGHVS, CDR2 FQNEAQ. The CDR3 sequence: CASSFRQGLNTEAFF. Written as DNA, the CDR3 is TGTGCCAGCAGCTTCAGACAGGGCCTGAACACTGAAGCTTTCTTT.

The chain combines TRBV7-9 with TRBJ2-5, with 7 bases fitting TRBD1. The CDR3 runs 15 residues. CDR1 is SEHNR and CDR2 is FQNEAQ in the germline V gene (reference sequence). J lost 5 bases, V lost 5 bases, and 11 bases had no gene match. CDR3 sequence reads: CASSDRQGLMETQYF. CDR3 in DNA: TGTGCCAGCAGCGATCGACAGGGCCTAATGGAGACCCAGTACTTC.

V is TRBV27 and J is TRBJ2-7; D tentatively fits TRBD1 or TRBD2 (5 bases each). There are 16 residues in the CDR3. Trimming cost V 2 bases and J 2 bases, with 16 bases left between them. In germline, CDR1 is MNHEY, CDR2 SMNVEV (reference sequence). CDR3 sequence: CASSLLIGTDTYEQYF. CDR3 nucleotides: TGTGCCAGCAGTTTACTCATCGGGACGGACACCTACGAGCAGTACTTC.

J is TRBJ1-5 and V is TRBV7-6; TRBD1 matches at 8 bases. The ends lost 1 base at V and 10 bases at J; junction bases unmatched: 6. The CDR3 totals 14 residues. CDR1 is SGHVS and CDR2 is FNYEAQ in the germline V gene. The DNA for the CDR3 is TGTGCCAGCAGCTTAGGGCCAGGGGGCGGACCCCAGCATTTT. This gives the protein CASSLGPGGGPQHF. The entire variable domain, with the rest obtained from reference TRBV7-6 and TRBJ1-5, is as follows: GAGVSQSPRYKVTKRGQDVALRCDPISGHVSLYWYRQALGQGPEFLTYFNYEAQQDKSGLPNDRFSAERPEGSISTLTIQRTEQRDSAMYRCASSLGPGGGPQHFGDGTRLSIL.

This sequence joins TRBV7-6 and TRBJ2-6, with D perhaps TRBD2 (7 bases). V was cut by 0 bases and J by 2 bases, with 11 bases left in between. This CDR3 is built from 17 residues. CDR1 and CDR2 from the germline V gene are SGHVS and FNYEAQ. Here the CDR3 DNA reads TGTGCCAGCAGCTTAGCGAGGGGGGGAACTGGGGCCAACGTCCTGACTTTC. This gives the protein CASSLARGGTGANVLTF.

The chain has TRBV28 and TRBJ1-5, with D maybe TRBD1 (5 bases). Looked up from germline, CDR1 is MDHEN and CDR2 is SYDVKM. V dropped 6 bases and J dropped 2 bases, with 14 bases sitting between them. The CDR3 runs to 15 residues. CDR3 bases: TGTGCCAGCAGAAGTCAGGGTAGGGGCAATCAGCCCCAGCATTTT. Its protein product is CASRSQGRGNQPQHF.

The chain is built from TRBV20-1 and TRBJ2-5, with D possibly being TRBD2 (6 bases). V lost 4 bases and J 0 bases, leaving 9 bases between the germline ends. Germline CDR1 DFQATT, CDR2 SNEGSKA (reference sequence). The CDR3 runs to 13 residues. The CDR3 reads CSATTSNQETQYF. The CDR3 bases are TGCAGTGCTACTACTAGCAACCAAGAGACCCAGTACTTC.

The rearrangement uses TRBV5-5 and TRBJ2-5, with 13 bases aligning to TRBD2. The CDR3 totals 17 residues. The germline gives CDR1 SGHKS, CDR2 YYEKEE (reference sequence). After removal of 5 bases from V and 2 bases from J, the junction contained 9 bases not matched to a gene. The DNA for the CDR3 is TGTGCCAGCAGTTCGACTAGCGGGGGGTTGCGGCAAGAGACCCAGTACTTC. This translates into CASSSTSGGLRQETQYF.

The chain couples TRBV2 to TRBJ2-7, with D uncertain. Germline-derived CDR1 and CDR2 are SNHLY and FYNNEI. With 3 bases removed from V and 0 bases from J, the gap between germline ends came to 6 bases. This CDR3 has 13 amino acids. CDR3 nucleotide sequence: TGTGCCAGCAGTGACAGACTCTCCTACGAGCAGTACTTC. It codes for CASSDRLSYEQYF.

The chain has TRBV12-3 or TRBV12-4 and TRBJ2-1, with 8 positions matching TRBD1. With 6 bases clipped from V and 8 bases from J, the junction kept 6 bases outside the gene matches. The CDR3 runs to 13 residues. The CDR3 DNA follows: TGTGCCAGCAGCTATGGACAGGGATATGAGCAGTTCTTC. Amino acids: CASSYGQGYEQFF.